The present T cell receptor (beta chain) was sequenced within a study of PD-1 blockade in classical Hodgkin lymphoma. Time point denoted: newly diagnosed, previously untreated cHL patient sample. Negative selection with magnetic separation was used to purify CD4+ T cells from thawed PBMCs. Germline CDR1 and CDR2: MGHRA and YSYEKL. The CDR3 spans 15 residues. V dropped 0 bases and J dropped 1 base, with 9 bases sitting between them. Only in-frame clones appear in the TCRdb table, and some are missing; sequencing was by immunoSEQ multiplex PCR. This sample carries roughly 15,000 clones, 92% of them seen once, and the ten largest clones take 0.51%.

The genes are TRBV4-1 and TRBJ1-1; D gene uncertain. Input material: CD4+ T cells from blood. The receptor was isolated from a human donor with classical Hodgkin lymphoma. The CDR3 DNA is TGCGCCAGCAGCCAAGATCTGGCGGCGAACACTGAAGCTTTCTTT. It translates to CASSQDLAANTEAFF.